This TCR beta chain is from a study of T cell clonality in common variable immunodeficiency. General observations from the study: Reportedly, TCR beta sequences from common variable immunodeficiency showed fewer deletions and N-nucleotide insertions.

Sequencing was performed with immunoSEQ multiplex PCR; in TCRdb, only in-frame clones are kept and a portion is missing. This sample carries 25,000 to 35,000 clones, none of them present only once. Many counts were recorded for this clone. Antigen unknown. The observed sequence ends 3 residues before the CDR3 terminus, with the missing tail filled in from the germline J gene. Germline values: CDR1 KGHSH, CDR2 LQKENI. Trimming cost V 2 bases and J 5 bases, with 16 bases left between them. This CDR3 spans 15 amino acids. The clonotype originates from a human donor with common variable immunodeficiency. V is TRBV18 and J is TRBJ2-7, with TRBD1 as a possible D gene (6 bases). The sequencing sample was made of peripheral blood mononuclear cells. CDR3 bases read: TGTGCCAGCTCACCAAAATCTGGACAGCAAAACGAG. It translates to CASSPKSGQQNE. The CDR3, in full, reads CASSPKSGQQNEQYF.